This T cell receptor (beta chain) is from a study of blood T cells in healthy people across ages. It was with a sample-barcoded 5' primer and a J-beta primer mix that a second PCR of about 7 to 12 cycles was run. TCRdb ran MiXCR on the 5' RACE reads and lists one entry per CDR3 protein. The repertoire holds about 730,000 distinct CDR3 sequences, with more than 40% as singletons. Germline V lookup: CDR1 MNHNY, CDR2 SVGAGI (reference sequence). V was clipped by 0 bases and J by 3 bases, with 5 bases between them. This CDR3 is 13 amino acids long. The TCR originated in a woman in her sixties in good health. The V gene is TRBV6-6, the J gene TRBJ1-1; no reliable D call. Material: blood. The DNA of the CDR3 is TGTGCCAGCAGTTACTCAAGGGACACTGAAGCTTTCTTT. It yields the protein CASSYSRDTEAFF.